This T cell receptor (beta chain) derives from a study of blood T cell repertoires in COVID-19. For the study at large: There were acute and convalescent COVID-19 samples, and they came from the United States, Italy and Spain. From T cells, B-cell-depleted T cells, or PBMCs came the material, which was cDNA or gDNA.

Original methodology: Scientists estimated how many nucleated cells there were by amplifying reference gene primers. Clones were read by immunoSEQ multiplex PCR, and TCRdb kept only the in-frame ones, dropping some. The V and J calls and clone size were taken over from that table, and D and trimming were inferred from the DNA. The repertoire includes about 39,000 clones, about 85% of them detected once, and over 20% sits in the top ten. V lost 2 bases and J lost 1, with 8 bases in between. This CDR3 has 14 residues. Germline CDR1 reads MNHEY; CDR2 reads SMNVEV (reference sequence). The source of this sequence is a man in his sixties with acute or convalescent COVID-19. The gene calls are TRBV27 and TRBJ1-1; weak D call: TRBD1 (5 bases). Sample: peripheral blood. CDR3: CASSLQGRNTEAFF. CDR3 DNA: TGTGCCAGCAGTTTACAGGGCAGGAACACTGAAGCTTTCTTT.